Listed below are T cell receptor beta chains from one sample, sequenced in a study of Tregs in tolerant kidney transplant recipients. TCRdb's copy holds only in-frame clones and misses some; the assay was immunoSEQ multiplex PCR. The sample yields approximately 9,100 clones, just under 35% seen once. No antigen has been assigned to these receptors. The sample consisted of CD8+ T cells from blood cultured with allogeneic cells, taken before the transplant. The receptors were gathered from a human patient who received a combined kidney and bone marrow transplant. CDR3s include the opening cysteine and the closing phenylalanine or tryptophan. Fields, in order: V gene, D gene, clone size, J gene, CDR3 length, CDR3 protein, CDR3 DNA. A D gene is named only where the DNA matches it firmly. Not every row has a clone size; where given, it reads once, few, many or a size class.

v_gene: TRBV7-8
d_gene: TRBD1
abundance: NA
j_gene: TRBJ1-2
len: 15
CDR3aa: CASSYGTGSGYGYTF
CDR3nt: TGTGCCAGCAGCTACGGGACAGGGAGCGGCTATGGCTACACCTTC

v_gene: TRBV15
d_gene: TRBD2
abundance: medium-sized
j_gene: TRBJ2-1
len: 16
CDR3aa: CATSGTSGIAYNEQFF
CDR3nt: TGTGCCACCAGCGGGACTAGCGGGATCGCCTACAATGAGCAGTTCTTC

v_gene: TRBV27
d_gene: TRBD2
abundance: NA
j_gene: TRBJ2-1
len: 14
CDR3aa: CASSLSTGGVEQFF
CDR3nt: TGTGCCAGCAGTTTATCAACGGGAGGAGTTGAGCAGTTCTTC

v_gene: TRBV4-1
d_gene: NA
abundance: medium-sized
j_gene: TRBJ2-7
len: 14
CDR3aa: CASSLPGNSYEQYF
CDR3nt: TGCGCCAGCAGCCTACCGGGAAACTCCTACGAGCAGTACTTC

v_gene: TRBV19
d_gene: TRBD1
abundance: few
j_gene: TRBJ2-1
len: 13
CDR3aa: CATNRGTYNEQFF
CDR3nt: TGTGCCACCAACAGGGGGACCTACAATGAGCAGTTCTTC

v_gene: TRBV4-3
d_gene: TRBD2
abundance: few
j_gene: TRBJ2-1
len: 18
CDR3aa: CASSQGPGTSGRANEQFF
CDR3nt: TGCGCCAGCAGCCAAGGCCCTGGGACTAGCGGGAGGGCGAATGAGCAGTTCTTC

v_gene: TRBV13
d_gene: TRBD2
abundance: few
j_gene: TRBJ2-7
len: 18
CDR3aa: CASRGTSGTSGNYHEQYF
CDR3nt: TGTGCCAGCAGGGGGACCTCCGGGACTAGCGGGAACTACCACGAGCAGTACTTC

v_gene: TRBV5-4
d_gene: NA
abundance: medium-sized
j_gene: TRBJ2-1
len: 18
CDR3aa: CASSLGVLGRGFLDEQFF
CDR3nt: TGTGCCAGCAGCTTGGGCGTGTTGGGCAGGGGCTTTTTGGATGAGCAGTTCTTC

v_gene: TRBV29-1
d_gene: TRBD1
abundance: NA
j_gene: TRBJ1-1
len: 14
CDR3aa: CSVEGDRPNTEAFF
CDR3nt: TGCAGCGTTGAAGGGGACAGACCTAACACTGAAGCTTTCTTT

v_gene: TRBV4-1
d_gene: TRBD2
abundance: NA
j_gene: TRBJ2-1
len: 14
CDR3aa: CASGTSGRGNEQFF
CDR3nt: TGCGCCAGCGGGACTAGCGGGAGGGGCAATGAGCAGTTCTTC

v_gene: TRBV7-9
d_gene: NA
abundance: NA
j_gene: TRBJ1-2
len: 14
CDR3aa: CASSLSGLNYGYTF
CDR3nt: TGTGCCAGCAGCTTATCCGGACTGAACTATGGCTACACCTTC

v_gene: TRBV5-1
d_gene: TRBD2
abundance: NA
j_gene: TRBJ2-7
len: 16
CDR3aa: CASNPLGAGGRYEQYF
CDR3nt: TGCGCCAGCAACCCCCTGGGGGCGGGAGGGCGATACGAGCAGTACTTC

v_gene: TRBV4-1
d_gene: NA
abundance: NA
j_gene: TRBJ2-7
len: 16
CDR3aa: CASSQKPAGYSYEQYF
CDR3nt: TGCGCCAGCAGCCAAAAACCAGCAGGGTATTCGTACGAGCAGTACTTC

v_gene: TRBV7-6
d_gene: NA
abundance: few
j_gene: TRBJ2-3
len: 16
CDR3aa: CASSLARDFSTDTQYF
CDR3nt: TGTGCCAGCAGCTTAGCCAGGGACTTTTCCACAGATACGCAGTATTTT

v_gene: TRBV6-5
d_gene: TRBD2
abundance: NA
j_gene: TRBJ2-1
len: 16
CDR3aa: CASSSRLADTYNEQFF
CDR3nt: TGTGCCAGCAGTTCCCGGCTAGCGGACACCTACAATGAGCAGTTCTTC

v_gene: TRBV27
d_gene: NA
abundance: few
j_gene: TRBJ2-1
len: 15
CDR3aa: CASSFIPQGYNEQFF
CDR3nt: TGTGCCAGCAGTTTCATCCCTCAGGGCTACAATGAGCAGTTCTTC

v_gene: TRBV27
d_gene: NA
abundance: NA
j_gene: TRBJ2-1
len: 14
CDR3aa: CASSFSTSWGEQFF
CDR3nt: TGTGCCAGCAGTTTTTCGACTAGTTGGGGAGAGCAGTTCTTC

v_gene: TRBV7-3
d_gene: TRBD2
abundance: NA
j_gene: TRBJ2-7
len: 16
CDR3aa: CASSPLLAGGPHEQYF
CDR3nt: TGTGCCAGCAGCCCTCTACTAGCGGGGGGGCCCCACGAGCAGTACTTC

v_gene: TRBV27
d_gene: NA
abundance: medium-sized
j_gene: TRBJ2-1
len: 14
CDR3aa: CASRNRVSYNEQFF
CDR3nt: TGTGCCAGCAGAAACAGGGTATCCTACAATGAGCAGTTCTTC

v_gene: TRBV2
d_gene: TRBD2
abundance: NA
j_gene: TRBJ2-1
len: 17
CDR3aa: CASSALAGDWATNEQFF
CDR3nt: TGTGCCAGCAGTGCCCTAGCGGGAGACTGGGCCACCAATGAGCAGTTCTTC

v_gene: TRBV7-6
d_gene: NA
abundance: NA
j_gene: TRBJ2-2
len: 16
CDR3aa: CASSLEIRGYTGELFF
CDR3nt: TGTGCCAGCAGCTTAGAGATAAGGGGGTACACCGGGGAGCTGTTTTTT

v_gene: TRBV7-6
d_gene: NA
abundance: few
j_gene: TRBJ2-1
len: 12
CDR3aa: CASSSGSHEQFF
CDR3nt: TGTGCCAGCAGCTCGGGTTCACATGAGCAGTTCTTC

v_gene: TRBV6-5
d_gene: NA
abundance: few
j_gene: TRBJ2-7
len: 13
CDR3aa: CASSYAFSYEQYF
CDR3nt: TGTGCCAGCAGTTATGCTTTCAGCTACGAGCAGTACTTC

v_gene: TRBV6-4
d_gene: NA
abundance: NA
j_gene: TRBJ1-6
len: 13
CDR3aa: CASSSGENSPLHF
CDR3nt: TGTGCCAGCAGTTCCGGGGAGAATTCACCCCTCCACTTT

v_gene: TRBV7-9
d_gene: NA
abundance: NA
j_gene: TRBJ2-7
len: 13
CDR3aa: CASSPSRQYEQYF
CDR3nt: TGTGCCAGCAGCCCAAGCAGACAGTACGAGCAGTACTTC

v_gene: TRBV6-1
d_gene: NA
abundance: NA
j_gene: TRBJ2-1
len: 16
CDR3aa: CASSARLRSSYNEQFF
CDR3nt: TGTGCCAGCAGTGCCCGACTCCGAAGCTCCTACAATGAGCAGTTCTTC